A single sample gave rise to the 22 T cell receptor beta chains below, sequenced in a study of cytomegalovirus exposure and HLA in healthy donors. The PCR had 60 Vbeta and 13 Jbeta primers. Assay: immunoSEQ multiplex PCR; the TCRdb copy retains only in-frame clones and omits some. The sample contains around 100,000 clones, over 75% of which appear only once. The specimen was PBMCs. These receptors were obtained from a woman under 30 in good health and CMV-seropositive.

This chain joins TRBV10-3 and TRBJ2-1, with D perhaps TRBD2 (5 bases). Germline assignment: CDR1 ENHRY and CDR2 SYGVKD. This CDR3 has 18 residues. The germline V and J ends were trimmed by 0 bases and 7 bases, with 22 bases remaining between them. CDR3 in amino acids: CAISESTRRLLHKNEQFF. The CDR3 DNA sequence: TGTGCCATCAGTGAGTCGACAAGGAGACTACTGCATAAGAATGAGCAGTTCTTC.

The chain recombines TRBV2 with TRBJ1-4; D is unresolved. The germline V gene encodes CDR1 SNHLY and CDR2 FYNNEI. Trimming stripped 4 bases from V and 0 bases from J, with 12 bases between. There are 16 residues in the CDR3. In DNA form, the CDR3 reads TGTGCCAGCAGTGGGTCGGTGTTTGCAACTAATGAAAAACTGTTTTTT. Protein: CASSGSVFATNEKLFF.

The chain carries TRBV27 and TRBJ1-2, with D possibly being TRBD1 (5 bases). Germline assignment: CDR1 MNHEY and CDR2 SMNVEV (reference sequence). With 3 bases removed from V and 7 bases from J, the gap between germline ends came to 12 bases. This CDR3 contains 13 residues. CDR3 region: CASSFRTTGGYTF. DNA of the CDR3: TGTGCCAGCAGTTTTCGGACAACGGGTGGCTACACCTTC.

The rearrangement joins TRBV19 to TRBJ1-1; D is undetermined. CDR1 and CDR2 (germline): LNHDA, SQIVND (reference sequence). Trimming removed 5 bases at V and 8 bases at J, with 12 bases between. This CDR3 is 12 amino acids long. CDR3: CASSRVPREAFF. CDR3 coding DNA: TGTGCCAGTAGTCGGGTCCCAAGGGAAGCTTTCTTT. The full variable domain, its missing parts supplied by reference TRBV19 and TRBJ1-1, is DGGITQSPKYLFRKEGQNVTLSCEQNLNHDAMYWYRQDPGQGLRLIYYSQIVNDFQKGDIAEGYSVSREKKESFPLTVTSAQKNPTAFYLCASSRVPREAFFGQGTRLTVV.

The chain joins TRBV6-5 to TRBJ1-1; TRBD1 might be the D (6 bases). Germline CDR1 and CDR2: MNHEY and SVGAGI. Trimming removed 2 bases at V and 0 bases at J, with 7 bases between. The CDR3 runs 14 residues. The CDR3 DNA sequence: TGTGCCAGCAGTTACACAGGGCTGAACACTGAAGCTTTCTTT. Protein product: CASSYTGLNTEAFF.

This chain uses TRBV7-2 with TRBJ1-5; 7 bases are shared with TRBD1. This CDR3 contains 14 residues. V dropped 4 bases and J dropped 4; count of bases not matched to a gene: 4. In germline, CDR1 is SGHTA, CDR2 FQGNSA. The CDR3: CASSWGQQNQPQHF. The CDR3 DNA reads as TGTGCCAGCAGCTGGGGACAGCAGAATCAGCCCCAGCATTTT.

The rearrangement uses TRBV13 and TRBJ2-5, with TRBD2 matching 12 bases. The CDR3 is 16 residues long. J gave up 5 bases and V 1 base, and 5 bases lay outside the gene matches. Germline CDR1 PRHDT, CDR2 FYEKMQ (reference sequence). The CDR3 region has the DNA TGTGCCAGCAGCTTAGATACTAGCGGGAGGATGGAGACCCAGTACTTC. It yields the protein CASSLDTSGRMETQYF.

CDR3 DNA sequence: TGTGCCAGCGGTTCGACGGGGAAACTTTGGGGCATTCAGTACTTC. Translated, it gives CASGSTGKLWGIQYF. The chain is built from TRBV28 and TRBJ2-4, with D tentatively TRBD2 (5 bases). The CDR3 has 15 amino acids. Trimming removed 8 bases at V and 9 bases at J, with 23 bases between. Germline CDR1 is MDHEN and CDR2 is SYDVKM.

The chain couples TRBV5-6 to TRBJ1-1; no firm D call. The CDR3 loop spans 13 amino acids. Trimming shortened V by 0 bases and J by 11 bases, and 14 bases separated the two germline ends. From germline, CDR1 is SGHDT and CDR2 YYEEEE. The CDR3 is CASSLGRTWWAFF. The CDR3 DNA reads as TGTGCCAGCAGCTTGGGGAGAACCTGGTGGGCTTTCTTT. Supplemented by reference TRBV5-6 and TRBJ1-1, the full variable domain reads DAGVTQSPTHLIKTRGQQVTLRCSPKSGHDTVSWYQQALGQGPQFIFQYYEEEERQRGNFPDRFSGHQFPNYSSELNVNALLLGDSALYLCASSLGRTWWAFFGQGTRLTVV.

The rearrangement links TRBV19 to TRBJ2-7; 7 bases match TRBD2. The CDR3 contains 14 residues. J lost 3 bases, V lost 11 bases, and 13 bases had no gene match. Germline lookup yields CDR1 LNHDA and CDR2 SQIVND (reference sequence). The CDR3: CASPSGGSFYEQYF. Here the CDR3 DNA reads TGTGCCTCCCCCAGTGGCGGGAGCTTCTACGAGCAGTACTTC. Using reference TRBV19 and TRBJ2-7 for the parts outside the CDR3, the full variable domain is DGGITQSPKYLFRKEGQNVTLSCEQNLNHDAMYWYRQDPGQGLRLIYYSQIVNDFQKGDIAEGYSVSREKKESFPLTVTSAQKNPTAFYLCASPSGGSFYEQYFGPGTRLTVT.

Here the CDR3 reads CASRVYTSFPGTGGPKAGELFF. In DNA, the CDR3 is TGTGCCAGCAGAGTTTATACCTCTTTCCCCGGGACAGGGGGACCGAAGGCCGGGGAGCTGTTTTTT. This chain joins TRBV27 and TRBJ2-2, with TRBD1 matching 11 bases. Looked up from germline, CDR1 is MNHEY and CDR2 is SMNVEV (reference sequence). V shed 6 bases and J 6 bases; nucleotides not matched to a gene: 27. CDR3 length equals 22 residues.

V usage is TRBV30 and J usage is TRBJ1-2, with 11 bases matching TRBD1. Germline V gives CDR1 GTSNPN, CDR2 SVGIG (reference sequence). The CDR3 contains 15 residues. The V segment lost 2 bases and the J segment 6 bases; nucleotides outside the gene matches: 8. The DNA of the CDR3 is TGTGCCTGGAGTTATCTCGGACAGGGGGCGGATGGCTACACCTTC. This translates into CAWSYLGQGADGYTF.

This clone was seen a few times. The chain employs TRBV5-1 and TRBJ2-5; TRBD2 aligns across 11 bases. CDR1 and CDR2 from the germline V gene are SGHRS and YFSETQ. This CDR3 spans 13 amino acids. The junction had 3 bases not matched to a gene; V was cut back by 6 bases and J by 5 bases. In DNA form, the CDR3 reads TGCGCCAGCAATCTAGCGGGAGGTGAGACCCAGTACTTC. Encoded protein: CASNLAGGETQYF.

The chain couples TRBV7-9 to TRBJ2-7; 9 bases align to TRBD1. In germline, CDR1 is SEHNR, CDR2 FQNEAQ (reference sequence). V dropped 4 bases and J dropped 6; count of bases not matched to a gene: 4. The CDR3 contains 13 residues. CDR3 in amino acids: CASSSGTGSEQYF. The CDR3 bases are TGTGCCAGCAGCTCCGGGACAGGGTCCGAGCAGTACTTC.

This clone was observed a handful of times. V is TRBV11-2 and J is TRBJ2-7; possible D gene TRBD1, 5 bases. The germline gives CDR1 SGHAT, CDR2 FQNNGV. V lost 2 bases, J lost 2 bases, and 16 bases lay in between. The CDR3 has 16 amino acids. In DNA form, the CDR3 reads TGTGCCAGCAGCTTACGGCTGGGGCTCCCCCCCTACGAGCAGTACTTC. It codes for CASSLRLGLPPYEQYF.

V is TRBV5-1 and J is TRBJ1-4; 7 bases line up with TRBD1. The CDR3 is made up of 15 amino acids. The V segment lost 5 bases and the J segment 0 bases; nucleotides outside the gene matches: 4. Germline CDR1 and CDR2: SGHRS and YFSETQ. Here the CDR3 DNA reads TGCGCCAGCAGTCCAGGGGGAGCAACTAATGAAAAACTGTTTTTT. Its translation: CASSPGGATNEKLFF.

The chain has TRBV4-2 and TRBJ2-7, with 9 bases aligning to TRBD2. This CDR3 contains 15 residues. Germline trimming cut 1 base from V and 6 bases from J; bases unmatched to any gene: 7. Germline values: CDR1 LGHNA, CDR2 YNFKEQ. CDR3 in DNA: TGTGCCAGCAGCCAAGCTCTAGCGGGATATAGCGAGCAGTACTTC. As protein: CASSQALAGYSEQYF.

In its sample, this clone was seen once. V and J are TRBV5-1 and TRBJ2-3; unclear D gene. This CDR3 contains 13 residues. V lost 4 bases, J lost 0 bases, and 6 bases lay in between. Germline V gives CDR1 SGHRS, CDR2 YFSETQ. CDR3 sequence (DNA): TGCGCCAGCAGCCCTTCCAGCACAGATACGCAGTATTTT. It translates to CASSPSSTDTQYF. Based on the CDR3 plus reference TRBV5-1 and TRBJ2-3, the full variable domain is KAGVTQTPRYLIKTRGQQVTLSCSPISGHRSVSWYQQTPGQGLQFLFEYFSETQRNKGNFPGRFSGRQFSNSRSEMNVSTLELGDSALYLCASSPSSTDTQYFGPGTRLTVL.

This clone was counted a few times. CDR3 in DNA: TGTGCCAGCAGCGTAGCTCCGGGACTAGCGGGAGGGCCCCCCTTCGGGAATGAGCAGTTCTTC. Translating it yields CASSVAPGLAGGPPFGNEQFF. The chain joins TRBV9 to TRBJ2-1; 16 bases match TRBD2. Per the germline V gene, CDR1 is SGDLS and CDR2 is YYNGEE. The CDR3 loop spans 21 amino acids. V shed 0 bases and J 7 bases; nucleotides not matched to a gene: 16.

The chain couples TRBV28 to TRBJ2-1; D is unresolved. V was cut by 6 bases and J by 5 bases, with 17 bases left in between. The CDR3 loop spans 15 amino acids. CDR1 is MDHEN and CDR2 is SYDVKM in the germline V gene. The CDR3 sequence: CASSPPPNEHNEQFF. CDR3 in DNA: TGTGCCAGCAGCCCCCCGCCCAACGAGCACAATGAGCAGTTCTTC.

The chain has TRBV18 and TRBJ1-2, with 10 bases that match TRBD1. This CDR3 is built from 17 residues. Losses at the gene ends were 6 bases for V and 4 bases for J; bases not matched to a gene: 14. Per the germline V gene, CDR1 is KGHSH and CDR2 is LQKENI. CDR3 nucleotides: TGTGCCAGCTCGTCGACAGGGGGCGGCACTCTTGGCTATGGCTACACCTTC. Its translation: CASSSTGGGTLGYGYTF.

This chain joins TRBV28 and TRBJ1-1; D is ambiguous. The CDR3 length is 15 residues. V lost 6 bases, J lost 4 bases, and 18 bases lay in between. Germline loops: CDR1 MDHEN, CDR2 SYDVKM. The CDR3, as DNA: TGTGCCAGCAGCCTCCCCCCGGGGTATGTCACTGAAGCTTTCTTT. As protein: CASSLPPGYVTEAFF.